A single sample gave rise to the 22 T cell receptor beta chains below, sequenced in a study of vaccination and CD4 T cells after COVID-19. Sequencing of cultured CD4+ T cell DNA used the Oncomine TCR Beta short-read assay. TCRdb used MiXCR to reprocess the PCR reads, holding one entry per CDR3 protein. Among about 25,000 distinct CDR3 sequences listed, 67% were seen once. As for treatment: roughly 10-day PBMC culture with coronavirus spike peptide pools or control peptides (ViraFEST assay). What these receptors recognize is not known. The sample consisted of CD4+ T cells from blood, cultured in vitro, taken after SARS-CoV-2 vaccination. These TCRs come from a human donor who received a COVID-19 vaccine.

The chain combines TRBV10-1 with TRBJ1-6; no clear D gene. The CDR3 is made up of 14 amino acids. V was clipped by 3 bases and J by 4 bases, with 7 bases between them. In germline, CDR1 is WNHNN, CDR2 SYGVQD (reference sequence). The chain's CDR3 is CASSESRYNSPLHF. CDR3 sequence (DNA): TGCGCCAGCAGTGAAAGCAGATATAATTCACCCCTCCACTTT.

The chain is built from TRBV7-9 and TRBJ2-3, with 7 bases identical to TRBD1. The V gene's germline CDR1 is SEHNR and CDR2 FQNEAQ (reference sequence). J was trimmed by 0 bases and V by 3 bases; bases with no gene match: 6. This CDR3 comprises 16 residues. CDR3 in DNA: TGTGCCAGCAGCTTTCGACAGGGTGCTAGCACAGATACGCAGTATTTT. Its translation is CASSFRQGASTDTQYF.

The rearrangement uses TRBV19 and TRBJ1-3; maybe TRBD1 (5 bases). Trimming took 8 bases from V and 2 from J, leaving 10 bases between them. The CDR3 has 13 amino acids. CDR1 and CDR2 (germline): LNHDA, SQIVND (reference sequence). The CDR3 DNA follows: TGTGCCAGTCAGGGAAGGACTGGAAACACCATATATTTT. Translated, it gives CASQGRTGNTIYF.

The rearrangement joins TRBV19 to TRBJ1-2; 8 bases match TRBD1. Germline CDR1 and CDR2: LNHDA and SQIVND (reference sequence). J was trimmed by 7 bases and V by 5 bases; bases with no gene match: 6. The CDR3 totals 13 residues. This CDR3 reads CASSRGQGLGYTF. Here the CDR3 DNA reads TGTGCCAGTAGTCGAGGACAGGGCCTTGGCTACACCTTC.

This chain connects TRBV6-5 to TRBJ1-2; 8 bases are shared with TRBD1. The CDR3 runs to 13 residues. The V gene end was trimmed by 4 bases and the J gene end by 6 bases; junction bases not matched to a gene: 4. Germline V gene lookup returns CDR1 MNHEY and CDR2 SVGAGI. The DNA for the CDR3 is TGTGCCAGCAGTTTCGACAGGGGTGATGGCTACACCTTC. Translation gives CASSFDRGDGYTF.

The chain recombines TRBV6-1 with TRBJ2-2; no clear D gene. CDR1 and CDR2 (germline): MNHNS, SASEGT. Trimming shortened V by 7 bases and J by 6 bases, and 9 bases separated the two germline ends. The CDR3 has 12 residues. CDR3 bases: TGTGCCAGCAAATCCAATGCCGGGGAGCTGTTTTTT. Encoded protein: CASKSNAGELFF.

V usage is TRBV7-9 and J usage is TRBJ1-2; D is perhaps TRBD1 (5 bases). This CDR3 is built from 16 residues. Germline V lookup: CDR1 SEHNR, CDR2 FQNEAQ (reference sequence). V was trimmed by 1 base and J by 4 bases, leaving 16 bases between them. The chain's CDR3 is CASSLGSRQGSYGYTF. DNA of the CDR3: TGTGCCAGCAGCTTAGGCTCACGGCAGGGTAGCTATGGCTACACCTTC.

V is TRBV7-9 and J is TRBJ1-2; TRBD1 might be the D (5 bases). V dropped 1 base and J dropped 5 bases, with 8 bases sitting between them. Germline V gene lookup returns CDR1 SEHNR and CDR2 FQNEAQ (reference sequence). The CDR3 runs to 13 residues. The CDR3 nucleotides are TGTGCCAGCAGCTTAGGACAGACGTATGGCTACACCTTC. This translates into CASSLGQTYGYTF.

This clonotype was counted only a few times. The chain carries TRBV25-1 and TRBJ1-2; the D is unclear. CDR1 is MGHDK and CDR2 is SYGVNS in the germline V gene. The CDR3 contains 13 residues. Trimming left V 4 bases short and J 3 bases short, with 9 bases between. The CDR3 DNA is TGTGCCAGCAGTGTCGACGGCTACTATGGCTACACCTTC. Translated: CASSVDGYYGYTF.

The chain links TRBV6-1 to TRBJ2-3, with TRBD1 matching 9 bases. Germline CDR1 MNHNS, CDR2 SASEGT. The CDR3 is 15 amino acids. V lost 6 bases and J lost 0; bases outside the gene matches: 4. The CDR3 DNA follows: TGTGCCAGCAGGGACAGGGGCCGGAGCACAGATACGCAGTATTTT. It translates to CASRDRGRSTDTQYF.

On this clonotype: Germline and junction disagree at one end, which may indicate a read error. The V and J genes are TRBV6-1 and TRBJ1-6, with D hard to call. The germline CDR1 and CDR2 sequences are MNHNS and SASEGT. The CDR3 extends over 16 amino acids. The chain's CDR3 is CASSQARSVGHSPLHF. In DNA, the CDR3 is TGTGCCAGCAGTCAAGCCCGGTCAGTTGGCCATTCACCCCTCCACTTT.

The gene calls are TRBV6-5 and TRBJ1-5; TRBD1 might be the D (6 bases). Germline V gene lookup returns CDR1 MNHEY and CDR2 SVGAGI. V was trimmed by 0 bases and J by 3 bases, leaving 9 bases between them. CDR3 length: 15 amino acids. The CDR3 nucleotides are TGTGCCAGCAGTTACTCACAGGGATACAATCAGCCCCAGCATTTT. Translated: CASSYSQGYNQPQHF.

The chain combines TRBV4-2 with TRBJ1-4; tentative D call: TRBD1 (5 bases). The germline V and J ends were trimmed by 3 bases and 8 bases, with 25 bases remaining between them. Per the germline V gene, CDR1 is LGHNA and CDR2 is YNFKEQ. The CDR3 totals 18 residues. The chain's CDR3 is CASSHDAGTQVGGEKLFF. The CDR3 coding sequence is TGTGCCAGCAGCCATGACGCCGGGACCCAGGTGGGGGGGGAAAAACTGTTTTTT.

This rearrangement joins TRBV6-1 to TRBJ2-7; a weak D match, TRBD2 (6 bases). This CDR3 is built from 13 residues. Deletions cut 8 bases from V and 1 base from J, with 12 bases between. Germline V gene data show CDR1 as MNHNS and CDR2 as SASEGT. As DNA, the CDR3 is TGTGCCAGCTCTGCGGGGAGGTCCTACGAGCAGTACTTC. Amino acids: CASSAGRSYEQYF.

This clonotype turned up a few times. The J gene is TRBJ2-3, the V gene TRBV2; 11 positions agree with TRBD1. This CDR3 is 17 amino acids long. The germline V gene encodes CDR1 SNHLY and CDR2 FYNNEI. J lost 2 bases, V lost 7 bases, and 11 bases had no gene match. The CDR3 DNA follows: TGTGCCAGCACCCTTCTCCGGGACAGGGGGGCCACAGATACGCAGTATTTT. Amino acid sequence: CASTLLRDRGATDTQYF.

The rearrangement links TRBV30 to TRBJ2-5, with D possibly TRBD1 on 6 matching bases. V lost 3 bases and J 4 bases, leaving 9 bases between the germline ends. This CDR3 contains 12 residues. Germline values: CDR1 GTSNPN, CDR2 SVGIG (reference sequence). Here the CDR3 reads CAWSKGGETQYF. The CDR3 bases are TGTGCCTGGAGCAAAGGGGGAGAGACCCAGTACTTC.

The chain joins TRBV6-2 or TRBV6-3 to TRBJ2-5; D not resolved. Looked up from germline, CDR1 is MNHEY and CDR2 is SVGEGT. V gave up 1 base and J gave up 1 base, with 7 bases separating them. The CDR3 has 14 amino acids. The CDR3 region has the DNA TGTGCCAGCAGTTACTTTGAGAGCCAAGAGACCCAGTACTTC. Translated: CASSYFESQETQYF.

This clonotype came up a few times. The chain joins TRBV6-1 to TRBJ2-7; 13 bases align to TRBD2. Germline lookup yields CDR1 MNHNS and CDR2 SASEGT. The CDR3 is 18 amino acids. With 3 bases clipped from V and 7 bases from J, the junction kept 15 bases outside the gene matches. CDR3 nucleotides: TGTGCCAGCAGTGACGCCGGGACTAGCGGGGCGCTCTGGGGAGAGCAGTACTTC. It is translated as CASSDAGTSGALWGEQYF.

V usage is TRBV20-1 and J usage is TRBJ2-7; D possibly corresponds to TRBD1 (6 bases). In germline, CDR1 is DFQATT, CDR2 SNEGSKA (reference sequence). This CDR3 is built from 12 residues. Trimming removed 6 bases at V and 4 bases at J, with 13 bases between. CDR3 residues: CSATIQGYEQYF. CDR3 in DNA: TGCAGTGCGACCATACAGGGATACGAGCAGTACTTC.

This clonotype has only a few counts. CDR3 in DNA: TGTGCCAGCAGCTTAGCAGACGAGCAGTACTTC. Translated, it gives CASSLADEQYF. The chain combines TRBV7-2 with TRBJ2-7; D gene uncertain. Trimming took 0 bases from V and 5 from J, leaving 2 bases between them. Germline loops: CDR1 SGHTA, CDR2 FQGNSA. The CDR3 spans 11 residues.

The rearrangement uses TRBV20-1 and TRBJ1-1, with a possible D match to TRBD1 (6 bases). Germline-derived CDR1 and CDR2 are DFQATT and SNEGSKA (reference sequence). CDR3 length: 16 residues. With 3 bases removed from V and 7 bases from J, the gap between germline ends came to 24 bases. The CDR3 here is CSARGRLRGEDYEAFF. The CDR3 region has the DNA TGCAGTGCTAGGGGGCGCCTCAGGGGCGAAGACTATGAAGCTTTCTTT.

The CDR3 nucleotides are TGCGCCAGCAGCTTGAGGGGGGCATCGGTTGAGCAGTTCTTC. Its protein product is CASSLRGASVEQFF. The genes are TRBV5-1 and TRBJ2-1; D tentatively fits TRBD1 or TRBD2 (6 bases each). CDR1 and CDR2 from the germline V gene are SGHRS and YFSETQ. This CDR3 is 14 amino acids long. V was cut by 1 base and J by 9 bases, with 14 bases left in between.